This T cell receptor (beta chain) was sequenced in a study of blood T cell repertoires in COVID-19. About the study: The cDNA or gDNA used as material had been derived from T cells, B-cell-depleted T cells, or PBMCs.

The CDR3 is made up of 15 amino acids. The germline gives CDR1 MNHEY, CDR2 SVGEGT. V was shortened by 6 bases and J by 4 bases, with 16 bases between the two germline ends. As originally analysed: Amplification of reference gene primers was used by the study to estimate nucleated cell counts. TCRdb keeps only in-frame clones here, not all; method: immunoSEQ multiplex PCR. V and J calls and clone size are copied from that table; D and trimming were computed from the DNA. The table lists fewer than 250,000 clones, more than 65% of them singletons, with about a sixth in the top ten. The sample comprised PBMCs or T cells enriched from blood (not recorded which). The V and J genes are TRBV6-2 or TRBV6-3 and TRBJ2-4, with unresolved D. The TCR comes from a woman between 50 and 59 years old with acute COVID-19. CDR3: CASSPLGLSKNIQYF. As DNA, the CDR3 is TGTGCCAGCAGCCCACTTGGGCTATCGAAAAACATTCAGTACTTC.